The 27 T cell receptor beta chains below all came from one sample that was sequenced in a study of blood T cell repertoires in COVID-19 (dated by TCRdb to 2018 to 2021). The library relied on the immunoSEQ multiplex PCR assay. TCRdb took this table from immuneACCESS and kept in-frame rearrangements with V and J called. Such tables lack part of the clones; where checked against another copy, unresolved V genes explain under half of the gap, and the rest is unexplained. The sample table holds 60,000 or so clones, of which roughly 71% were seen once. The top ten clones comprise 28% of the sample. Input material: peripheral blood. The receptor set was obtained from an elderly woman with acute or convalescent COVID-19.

The CDR3 nucleotides are TGTGCCAGCAGCTTGGGGGCGGGGGCCCTCTACGAGCAGTACTTC. This translates into CASSLGAGALYEQYF. V usage is TRBV5-5 and J usage is TRBJ2-7; tentatively, D is TRBD2 (7 bases). V was shortened by 0 bases and J by 3 bases, with 13 bases between the two germline ends. The CDR3 consists of 15 residues. Germline V gives CDR1 SGHKS, CDR2 YYEKEE (reference sequence).

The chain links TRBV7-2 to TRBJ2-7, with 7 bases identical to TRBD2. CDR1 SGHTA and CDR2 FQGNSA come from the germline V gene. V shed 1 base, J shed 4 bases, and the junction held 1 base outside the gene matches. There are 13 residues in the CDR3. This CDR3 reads CASSLELAYEQYF. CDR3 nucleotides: TGTGCCAGCAGCTTAGAACTAGCGTACGAGCAGTACTTC.

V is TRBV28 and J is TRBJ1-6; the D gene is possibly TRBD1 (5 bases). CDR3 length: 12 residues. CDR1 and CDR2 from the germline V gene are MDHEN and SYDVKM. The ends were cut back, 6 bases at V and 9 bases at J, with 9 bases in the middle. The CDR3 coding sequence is TGTGCCAGCAGGGGGGGGGTTTCACCCCTCCACTTT. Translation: CASRGGVSPLHF. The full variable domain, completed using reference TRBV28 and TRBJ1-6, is DVKVTQSSRYLVKRTGEKVFLECVQDMDHENMFWYRQDPGLGLRLIYFSYDVKMKEKGDIPEGYSVSREKKERFSLILESASTNQTSMYLCASRGGVSPLHFGNGTRLTVT.

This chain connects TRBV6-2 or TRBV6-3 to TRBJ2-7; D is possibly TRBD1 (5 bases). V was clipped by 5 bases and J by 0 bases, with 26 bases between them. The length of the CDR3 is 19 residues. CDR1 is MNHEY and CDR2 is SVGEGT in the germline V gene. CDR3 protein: CASSGHSPSSGRSSYEQYF. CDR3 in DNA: TGTGCCAGCAGTGGACATTCCCCGTCGTCAGGAAGGAGCTCCTACGAGCAGTACTTC.

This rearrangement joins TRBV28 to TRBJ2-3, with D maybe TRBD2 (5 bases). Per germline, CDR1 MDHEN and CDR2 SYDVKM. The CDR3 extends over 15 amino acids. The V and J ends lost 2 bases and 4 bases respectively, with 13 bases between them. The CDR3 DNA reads TGTGCCAGCAGTTTAGACTACGGCTGGGCAGATACGCAGTATTTT. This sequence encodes CASSLDYGWADTQYF.

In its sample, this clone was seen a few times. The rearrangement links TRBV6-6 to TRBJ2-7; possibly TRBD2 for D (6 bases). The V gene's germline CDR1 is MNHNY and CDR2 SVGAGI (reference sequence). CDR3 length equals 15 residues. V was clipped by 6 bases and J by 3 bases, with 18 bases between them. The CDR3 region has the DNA TGTGCCAGCAGGCCTGGTGGTAGCGGTAACTACGAGCAGTACTTC. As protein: CASRPGGSGNYEQYF.

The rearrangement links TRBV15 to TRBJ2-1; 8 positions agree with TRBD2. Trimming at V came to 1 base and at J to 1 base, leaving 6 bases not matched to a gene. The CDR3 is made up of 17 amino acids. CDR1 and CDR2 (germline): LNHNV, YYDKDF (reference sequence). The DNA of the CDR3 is TGTGCCACCAGCAGAGTGGGTAGCGGGACATCCTACAATGAGCAGTTCTTC. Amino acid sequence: CATSRVGSGTSYNEQFF.

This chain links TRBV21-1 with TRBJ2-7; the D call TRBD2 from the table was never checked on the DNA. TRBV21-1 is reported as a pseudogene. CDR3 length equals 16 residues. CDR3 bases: TGTGCCAGCAGCACGACTAGCGGGAAGTGGTCCTACGAGCAGTACTTC. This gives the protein CASSTTSGKWSYEQYF.

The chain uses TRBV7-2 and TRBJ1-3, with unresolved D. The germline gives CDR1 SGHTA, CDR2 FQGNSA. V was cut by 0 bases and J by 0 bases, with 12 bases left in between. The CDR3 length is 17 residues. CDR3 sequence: CASSLAPTRSSGNTIYF. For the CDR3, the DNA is TGTGCCAGCAGCTTAGCCCCAACAAGAAGCTCTGGAAACACCATATATTTT.

CDR3 sequence (DNA): TGCGCCAGCAGCCCAAAGAGCGGAGGGGCCACCCTGATTCATGGCTACACCTTC. This codes for CASSPKSGGATLIHGYTF. The V call is TRBV5-1, the J call TRBJ1-2; D might be TRBD1 (5 bases). V lost 4 bases, J lost 6 bases, and 28 bases lay in between. The CDR3 has 18 amino acids. CDR1 is SGHRS, CDR2 YFSETQ, per germline. The full variable domain, rest sourced from reference TRBV5-1 and TRBJ1-2, is KAGVTQTPRYLIKTRGQQVTLSCSPISGHRSVSWYQQTPGQGLQFLFEYFSETQRNKGNFPGRFSGRQFSNSRSEMNVSTLELGDSALYLCASSPKSGGATLIHGYTFGSGTRLTVV.

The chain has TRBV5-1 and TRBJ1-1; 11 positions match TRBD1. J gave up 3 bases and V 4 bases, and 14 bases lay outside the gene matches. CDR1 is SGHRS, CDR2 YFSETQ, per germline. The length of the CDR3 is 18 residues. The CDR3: CASSLGLDRGRLDTEAFF. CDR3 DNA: TGCGCCAGCAGCCTTGGGTTGGACAGGGGGCGGTTGGACACTGAAGCTTTCTTT.

The CDR3 sequence is CASSQDVWTRSVTDTQYF. CDR3 DNA: TGTGCCAGCAGCCAAGATGTTTGGACTAGGAGCGTCACAGATACGCAGTATTTT. This chain connects TRBV3-1 (or the pseudogene TRBV3-2) to TRBJ2-3; 7 bases are a match to TRBD2. Germline trimming cut 0 bases from V and 2 bases from J; bases unmatched to any gene: 11. The CDR3 sequence is 18 residues long. The germline V gene encodes CDR1 LGHDT and CDR2 YNNKEL (reference sequence).

For the CDR3, the DNA is TGTGCCAGCAGGAGGACAGGGGGCTACCAAGAGACCCAGTACTTC. The encoded protein is CASRRTGGYQETQYF. The V and J genes are TRBV6-5 and TRBJ2-5, with 11 bases that match TRBD1. V was pared by 6 bases and J by 0 bases, with 3 bases of the junction left unmatched. This CDR3 contains 15 residues. Germline V CDR1 and CDR2: MNHEY, SVGAGI.

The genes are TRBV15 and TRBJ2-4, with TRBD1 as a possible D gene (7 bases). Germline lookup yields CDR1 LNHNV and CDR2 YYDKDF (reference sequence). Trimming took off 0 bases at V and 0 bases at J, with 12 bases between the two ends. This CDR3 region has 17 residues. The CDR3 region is CATSRDAGGLAKNIQYF. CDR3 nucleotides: TGTGCCACCAGCAGAGACGCAGGGGGACTAGCCAAAAACATTCAGTACTTC.

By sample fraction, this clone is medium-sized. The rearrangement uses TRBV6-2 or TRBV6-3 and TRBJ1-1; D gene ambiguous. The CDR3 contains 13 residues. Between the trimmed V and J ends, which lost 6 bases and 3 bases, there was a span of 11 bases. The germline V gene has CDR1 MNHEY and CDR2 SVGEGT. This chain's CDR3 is CASSRREYTEAFF. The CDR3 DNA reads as TGTGCCAGCAGCCGACGGGAGTACACTGAAGCTTTCTTT.

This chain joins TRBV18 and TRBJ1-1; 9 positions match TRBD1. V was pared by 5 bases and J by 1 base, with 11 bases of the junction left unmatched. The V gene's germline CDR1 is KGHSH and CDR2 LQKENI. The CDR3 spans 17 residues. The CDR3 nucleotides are TGTGCCAGCTCAACTTATCATCCGGGACAGGGGAACACTGAAGCTTTCTTT. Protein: CASSTYHPGQGNTEAFF.

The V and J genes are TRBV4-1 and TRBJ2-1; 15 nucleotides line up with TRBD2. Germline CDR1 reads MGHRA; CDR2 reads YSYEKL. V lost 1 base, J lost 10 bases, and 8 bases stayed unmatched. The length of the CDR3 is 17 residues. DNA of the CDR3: TGCGCCAGCAGCCAAGGGACTAGCGGGAGGGCTTCTAGCGAGCAGTTCTTC. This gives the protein CASSQGTSGRASSEQFF.

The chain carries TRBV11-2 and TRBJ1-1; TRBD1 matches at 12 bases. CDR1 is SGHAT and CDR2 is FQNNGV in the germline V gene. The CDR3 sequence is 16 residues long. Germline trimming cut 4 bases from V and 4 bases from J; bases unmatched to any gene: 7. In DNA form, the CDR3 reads TGTGCCAGCAGCTGGTCCACGGGACAGGGGGCCACTGAAGCTTTCTTT. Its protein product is CASSWSTGQGATEAFF.

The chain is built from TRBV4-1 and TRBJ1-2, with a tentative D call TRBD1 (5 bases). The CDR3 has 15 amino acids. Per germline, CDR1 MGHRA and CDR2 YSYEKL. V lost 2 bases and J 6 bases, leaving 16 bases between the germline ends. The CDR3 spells CASSQYPGPANGYTF. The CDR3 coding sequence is TGCGCCAGCAGCCAATATCCAGGGCCCGCGAATGGCTACACCTTC.

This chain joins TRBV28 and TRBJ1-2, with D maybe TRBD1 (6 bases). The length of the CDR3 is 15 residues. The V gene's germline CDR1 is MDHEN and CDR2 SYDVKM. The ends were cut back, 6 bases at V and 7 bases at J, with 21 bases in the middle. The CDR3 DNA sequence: TGTGCCAGCAGCAGACAATTCACAGGGTCGGGTGGCTACACCTTC. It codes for CASSRQFTGSGGYTF.

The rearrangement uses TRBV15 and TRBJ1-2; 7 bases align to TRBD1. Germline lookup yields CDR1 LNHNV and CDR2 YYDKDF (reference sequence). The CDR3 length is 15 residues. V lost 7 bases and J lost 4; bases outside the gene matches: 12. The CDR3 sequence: CATTRDRARPYGYTF. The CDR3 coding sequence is TGTGCCACCACTAGAGACAGGGCGCGCCCCTATGGCTACACCTTC.

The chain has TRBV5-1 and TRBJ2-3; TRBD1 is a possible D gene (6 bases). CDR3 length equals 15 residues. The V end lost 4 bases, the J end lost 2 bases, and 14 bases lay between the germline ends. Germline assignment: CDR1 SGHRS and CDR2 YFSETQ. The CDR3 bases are TGCGCCAGCAGCCCTCAGACAGGCCTCACAGATACGCAGTATTTT. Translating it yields CASSPQTGLTDTQYF.

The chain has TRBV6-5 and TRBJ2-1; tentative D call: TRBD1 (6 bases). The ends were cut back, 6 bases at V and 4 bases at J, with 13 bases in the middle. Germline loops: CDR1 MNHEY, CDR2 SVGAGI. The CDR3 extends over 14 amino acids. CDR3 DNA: TGTGCCAGCAGAAACAGGGAAGGGTACAATGAGCAGTTCTTC. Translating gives CASRNREGYNEQFF.

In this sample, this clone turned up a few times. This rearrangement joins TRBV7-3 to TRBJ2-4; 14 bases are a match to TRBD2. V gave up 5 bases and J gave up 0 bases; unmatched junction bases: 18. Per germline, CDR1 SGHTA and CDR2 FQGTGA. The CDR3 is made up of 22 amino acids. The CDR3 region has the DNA TGTGCCAGCAGCGACCTACCGGAGGGGGGACTAGCGGGAGTTCTAGCCAAAAACATTCAGTACTTC. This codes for CASSDLPEGGLAGVLAKNIQYF. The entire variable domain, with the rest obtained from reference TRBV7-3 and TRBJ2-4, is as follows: GAGVSQTPSNKVTEKGKYVELRCDPISGHTALYWYRQSLGQGPEFLIYFQGTGAADDSGLPNDRFFAVRPEGSVSTLKIQRTERGDSAVYLCASSDLPEGGLAGVLAKNIQYFGAGTRLSVL.

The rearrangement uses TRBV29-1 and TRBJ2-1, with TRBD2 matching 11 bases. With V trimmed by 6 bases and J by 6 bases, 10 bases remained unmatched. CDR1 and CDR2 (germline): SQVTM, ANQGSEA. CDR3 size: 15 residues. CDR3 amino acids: CSVPFSGRASNEQFF. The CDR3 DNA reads TGCAGCGTCCCTTTTAGCGGGAGGGCCTCCAATGAGCAGTTCTTC.

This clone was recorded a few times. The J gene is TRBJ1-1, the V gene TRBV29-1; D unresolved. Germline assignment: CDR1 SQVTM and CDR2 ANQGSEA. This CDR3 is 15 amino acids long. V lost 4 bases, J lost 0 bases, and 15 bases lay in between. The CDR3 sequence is CSVGRAETMNTEAFF. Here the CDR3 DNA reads TGCAGCGTTGGGCGGGCTGAAACCATGAACACTGAAGCTTTCTTT.

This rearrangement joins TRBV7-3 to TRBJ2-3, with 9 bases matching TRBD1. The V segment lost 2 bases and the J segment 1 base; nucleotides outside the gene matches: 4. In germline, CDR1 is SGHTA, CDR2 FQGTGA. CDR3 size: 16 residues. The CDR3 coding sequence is TGTGCCAGCAGCTTACGGGACAGGGCAGGCACAGATACGCAGTATTTT. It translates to CASSLRDRAGTDTQYF. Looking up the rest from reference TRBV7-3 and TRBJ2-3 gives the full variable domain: GAGVSQTPSNKVTEKGKYVELRCDPISGHTALYWYRQSLGQGPEFLIYFQGTGAADDSGLPNDRFFAVRPEGSVSTLKIQRTERGDSAVYLCASSLRDRAGTDTQYFGPGTRLTVL.